The 32 T cell receptor beta chains presented below share a single source sample, sequenced in a study of beta chain features in type 1 diabetes. cDNA synthesis used the whole RNA isolate, giving expressed TCRB sequences. Using immunoSEQ multiplex PCR, the repertoire was profiled, and TCRdb retains in-frame clones only, with some absent. The profile shows 850,000 to 900,000 clones, about 17% of them singletons. The sample consisted of naive CD4+ T cells from blood. These receptors all come from a woman between 18 and 30 years old in good health.

This chain uses TRBV18 with TRBJ1-1; no clear D. Trimming removed 0 bases from V and 0 bases from J, with 5 bases in between. Germline values: CDR1 KGHSH, CDR2 LQKENI. This CDR3 is built from 14 residues. The CDR3 is CASSPPQLNTEAFF. In DNA form, the CDR3 reads TGTGCCAGCTCACCACCGCAGTTGAACACTGAAGCTTTCTTT.

J is TRBJ2-1 and V is TRBV6-6; TRBD2 matches at 11 bases. With 7 bases clipped from V and 4 bases from J, the junction kept 6 bases outside the gene matches. The CDR3 loop spans 15 amino acids. Germline lookup yields CDR1 MNHNY and CDR2 SVGAGI (reference sequence). The CDR3 DNA follows: TGTGCCAGCACATTTAGCGGGAGGGTTTACAATGAGCAGTTCTTC. Its protein is CASTFSGRVYNEQFF.

Here the CDR3 DNA reads TGTGCCAGCAGCTTAGGCGGGGCATATCAAGAGACCCAGTACTTC. Its protein product is CASSLGGAYQETQYF. The V call is TRBV7-2, the J call TRBJ2-5, with D perhaps TRBD2 (6 bases). The CDR3 has 15 residues. V shed 1 base and J shed 2 bases, with 11 bases lying between them. Germline V gene sequence: CDR1 SGHTA, CDR2 FQGNSA.

The V and J genes are TRBV29-1 and TRBJ2-1; D may match TRBD1 or TRBD2 (5 bases each). This CDR3 contains 13 residues. Trimming pared 4 bases from V and 10 bases from J, leaving 17 bases between. Germline V gives CDR1 SQVTM, CDR2 ANQGSEA. The DNA for the CDR3 is TGCAGCGTTGCCGACTCGCGCGAGGGGGAGCAGTTCTTC. This translates into CSVADSREGEQFF.

This clone was seen more than once but under ten times. This chain uses TRBV7-3 with TRBJ2-1; D uncertain. The length of the CDR3 is 15 residues. From germline, CDR1 is SGHTA and CDR2 FQGTGA. Between the trimmed V and J ends, which lost 3 bases and 4 bases, there was a span of 13 bases. The CDR3 DNA is TGTGCCAGCAGCTTCGACTCACAACCATACAATGAGCAGTTCTTC. Protein: CASSFDSQPYNEQFF.

The chain links TRBV7-2 to TRBJ2-3, with D possibly being TRBD2 (5 bases). CDR3 length equals 14 residues. The V gene's germline CDR1 is SGHTA and CDR2 FQGNSA. The V gene lost 0 bases and the J gene lost 4 bases, with 8 bases spanning the gap. The CDR3 DNA reads as TGTGCCAGCAGCTTAGCCCAAGCGGCAGATACGCAGTATTTT. This sequence encodes CASSLAQAADTQYF.

The sample holds a few counts of this clone. The V gene is TRBV11-3, the J gene TRBJ2-1, with D tentatively TRBD1 (5 bases). CDR3 size: 14 residues. CDR1 SGHNT and CDR2 YENEEA come from the germline V gene. Trimming pared 9 bases from V and 7 bases from J, leaving 19 bases between. The CDR3 loop is CASSGPGPVNEQFF. The CDR3 DNA reads TGTGCCAGTTCCGGCCCAGGGCCCGTAAATGAGCAGTTCTTC.

There are a few counts of this clone. The chain has TRBV7-9 and TRBJ2-1; D is ambiguous. Germline V lookup: CDR1 SEHNR, CDR2 FQNEAQ (reference sequence). CDR3 size: 12 residues. V was pared by 0 bases and J by 6 bases, with 3 bases between. The DNA of the CDR3 is TGTGCCAGCAGCTTAGCGCCCAATGAGCAGTTCTTC. It translates to CASSLAPNEQFF.

This chain links TRBV28 with TRBJ2-7; TRBD1 aligns across 9 bases. Trimming took 5 bases from V and 4 from J; bases not matched to a gene: 6. This CDR3 has 14 amino acids. Germline CDR1 reads MDHEN; CDR2 reads SYDVKM. The DNA of the CDR3 is TGTGCCAGCAGTCCCTCCGGGACAGGGTACGAGCAGTACTTC. Its protein product is CASSPSGTGYEQYF.

This clone was seen a few times. The V call is TRBV28, the J call TRBJ2-5; perhaps D is TRBD1 or TRBD2 (7 bases each). Germline lookup yields CDR1 MDHEN and CDR2 SYDVKM. This CDR3 spans 17 amino acids. The ends were cut back, 3 bases at V and 4 bases at J, with 21 bases in the middle. The CDR3 DNA reads TGTGCCAGCAGTTTGTTTCATAGGGAGGGGACAGTAGAGACCCAGTACTTC. It yields the protein CASSLFHREGTVETQYF.

This sequence joins TRBV9 and TRBJ1-2; D not resolved. The CDR3 covers 13 residues. V was pared by 4 bases and J by 3 bases, with 10 bases between. Looked up from germline, CDR1 is SGDLS and CDR2 is YYNGEE. The chain's CDR3 is CASSLDGDYGYTF. The CDR3 coding sequence is TGTGCCAGCAGCCTCGACGGAGACTATGGCTACACCTTC.

This clone turned up a few times. The rearrangement joins TRBV25-1 to TRBJ2-2; 9 nucleotides match TRBD1. CDR3 length equals 16 residues. Germline CDR1 is MGHDK and CDR2 is SYGVNS. Trimming removed 1 base from V and 4 bases from J; junction bases left unmatched: 4. The CDR3 loop reads CASSESGTGSTGELFF. The CDR3, as DNA: TGTGCCAGCAGTGAATCCGGGACAGGGTCCACCGGGGAGCTGTTTTTT.

In this sample, this clone turned up a few times. The chain links TRBV20-1 to TRBJ2-7, with D tentatively TRBD2 (5 bases). The CDR3 is 11 amino acids. V was clipped by 1 base and J by 10 bases, with 11 bases between them. Germline V gene lookup returns CDR1 DFQATT and CDR2 SNEGSKA (reference sequence). CDR3 in DNA: TGCAGTGCTAGAGTTCGGGAAAGACAGTACTTC. Its protein product is CSARVRERQYF.

V is TRBV6-6 and J is TRBJ2-5; D is undetermined. CDR1 is MNHNY and CDR2 is SVGAGI in the germline V gene (reference sequence). V shed 5 bases and J shed 1 base, with 8 bases lying between them. CDR3 size: 13 residues. The CDR3 is CASSPRTQETQYF. DNA of the CDR3: TGTGCCAGCAGTCCAAGGACCCAAGAGACCCAGTACTTC.

This chain connects TRBV4-2 to TRBJ2-5, with 13 bases identical to TRBD2. Unmatched junction bases numbered 2, after V lost 4 bases and J lost 3 bases. The CDR3 loop spans 15 amino acids. The germline gives CDR1 LGHNA, CDR2 YNFKEQ. CDR3 in DNA: TGTGCCAGCAGCCGCGGACTAGCGGGAGAAGAGACCCAGTACTTC. Residues: CASSRGLAGEETQYF.

The DNA of the CDR3 is TGTGCCAGCAGCAAAACGGGGGTATCGTTTGGGGCCAACGTCCTGACTTTC. Encoded protein: CASSKTGVSFGANVLTF. V is TRBV7-2 and J is TRBJ2-6, with D perhaps TRBD2 (6 bases). CDR3 length: 17 amino acids. CDR1 SGHTA and CDR2 FQGNSA come from the germline V gene. V was shortened by 5 bases and J by 3 bases, with 17 bases between the two germline ends.

This clone was found a few times. The chain joins TRBV27 to TRBJ1-5; 10 bases agree with TRBD1. J was trimmed by 4 bases and V by 8 bases; bases with no gene match: 2. CDR3 size: 13 residues. Germline CDR1 reads MNHEY; CDR2 reads SMNVEV (reference sequence). The CDR3 loop reads CASGTGVNQPQHF. In DNA, the CDR3 is TGTGCCAGCGGGACAGGGGTAAATCAGCCCCAGCATTTT.

In the case of this clone: Distinct nucleotide sequences in the sample also encode this CDR3. The chain combines TRBV6-5 with TRBJ2-7, with TRBD1 identical over 11 bases. The CDR3 totals 15 residues. The germline gives CDR1 MNHEY, CDR2 SVGAGI. Trimming at V came to 0 bases and at J to 2 bases, leaving 0 bases not matched to a gene. CDR3 in DNA: TGTGCCAGCAGTTACTCGGACAGGGGGCCCTACGAGCAGTACTTC. Translated, it gives CASSYSDRGPYEQYF.

V gene TRBV9 combines with J gene TRBJ2-5, with D maybe TRBD2 (7 bases). Matching the DNA end better, TRBJ2-7 makes the J call doubtful. In germline, CDR1 is SGDLS, CDR2 YYNGEE. The CDR3 sequence is 17 residues long. CDR3 nucleotide sequence: TGTGCCAGCAGCCCGAGGGGGGGTAGCGGAGGCTCCTACGAGCAGTACTTC. As protein: CASSPRGGSGGSYEQYF.

This clone was counted a few times. The V and J genes are TRBV25-1 and TRBJ1-1; 7 positions agree with TRBD1. This CDR3 comprises 15 residues. Germline CDR1 MGHDK, CDR2 SYGVNS. V was clipped by 4 bases and J by 1 base; unmatched bases: 6. The CDR3 is CASSVGGQTNTEAFF. Written as DNA, the CDR3 is TGTGCCAGCAGTGTGGGGGGACAGACGAACACTGAAGCTTTCTTT.

This clone was detected only a few times. The chain couples TRBV7-3 to TRBJ2-1; the match to TRBD2 covers 9 bases. CDR1 SGHTA and CDR2 FQGTGA come from the germline V gene. There are 17 residues in the CDR3. The J segment lost 3 bases and the V segment lost 0 bases, leaving 6 bases of the junction unmatched. CDR3 in amino acids: CASSLTGLAGHYNEQFF. CDR3 nucleotide sequence: TGTGCCAGCAGCTTAACAGGGCTAGCGGGACACTACAATGAGCAGTTCTTC.

CDR3 in amino acids: CASSPWGSYNEQFF. DNA for the CDR3: TGTGCCAGCAGCCCGTGGGGGTCCTACAATGAGCAGTTCTTC. The chain carries TRBV7-3 and TRBJ2-1; D assignment may be TRBD1 or TRBD2 (5 bases each). The CDR3 is 14 residues long. V lost 5 bases and J lost 1, with 9 bases in between. CDR1 is SGHTA, CDR2 FQGTGA, per germline.

This clone was detected only a few times. Different DNA sequences within this sample yield the same CDR3. The chain uses TRBV20-1 and TRBJ2-7; D not resolved. The CDR3 is 10 residues long. Trimming took 6 bases from V and 3 from J, leaving 6 bases between them. From germline, CDR1 is DFQATT and CDR2 SNEGSKA (reference sequence). The CDR3 DNA reads TGCAGTGCCCGAAGCTACGAGCAGTACTTC. It is translated as CSARSYEQYF.

The CDR3 DNA is TGTGCCATCAGTGAAGGGGCCTATAGCAATCAGCCCCAGCATTTT. This translates into CAISEGAYSNQPQHF. The chain has TRBV10-3 and TRBJ1-5; tentative D call: TRBD1 (5 bases). V dropped 3 bases and J dropped 0 bases, with 9 bases sitting between them. CDR3 size: 15 residues. Germline V gives CDR1 ENHRY, CDR2 SYGVKD.

This clone showed up just a few times. The J gene is TRBJ2-2, the V gene TRBV5-1; D remains ambiguous. This CDR3 contains 14 residues. V was cut by 1 base and J by 4 bases, with 8 bases left in between. Germline assignment: CDR1 SGHRS and CDR2 YFSETQ. In DNA, the CDR3 is TGCGCCAGCAGCTTGCTGGGTATCACCGGGGAGCTGTTTTTT. It is translated as CASSLLGITGELFF.

This clone has a handful of counts. The genes are TRBV5-1 and TRBJ2-7, with 7 bases lining up with TRBD1. Germline lookup yields CDR1 SGHRS and CDR2 YFSETQ. The ends lost 6 bases at V and 2 bases at J; junction bases unmatched: 11. The CDR3 is 15 residues long. The CDR3 bases are TGCGCCAGCACCCTTGACAGGGCAGGGGCCTACGAGCAGTACTTC. It yields the protein CASTLDRAGAYEQYF.

The chain recombines TRBV4-1 with TRBJ2-1; D gene unclear. CDR1 and CDR2 (germline): MGHRA, YSYEKL. Trimming removed 1 base at V and 3 bases at J, with 16 bases between. The CDR3 length is 17 residues. The CDR3 is CASSQGASRSNYNEQFF. The CDR3 DNA is TGCGCCAGCAGCCAAGGGGCTAGTCGTTCTAACTACAATGAGCAGTTCTTC.

Only a few counts were recorded for this clone. The chain carries TRBV5-1 and TRBJ1-1; TRBD1 matches at 9 bases. The CDR3 covers 17 residues. V shed 2 bases and J 4 bases; nucleotides not matched to a gene: 12. CDR1 is SGHRS and CDR2 is YFSETQ in the germline V gene. CDR3 protein: CASSLEGQGRTVTEAFF. The CDR3 DNA follows: TGCGCCAGCAGCTTAGAGGGACAGGGAAGGACGGTCACTGAAGCTTTCTTT.

This chain's CDR3 is CASSLLPPGSNYEQYF. The CDR3 bases are TGCGCCAGCAGCTTGTTGCCGCCGGGGTCAAATTACGAGCAGTACTTC. The chain is built from TRBV5-1 and TRBJ2-7; possibly TRBD2 for D (5 bases). V was clipped by 1 base and J by 4 bases, with 18 bases between them. The CDR3 has 16 residues. In germline, CDR1 is SGHRS, CDR2 YFSETQ.

The chain has TRBV6-5 and TRBJ2-1; 8 nucleotides line up with TRBD2. CDR1 and CDR2 from the germline V gene are MNHEY and SVGAGI. CDR3 length equals 15 residues. Trimming at V came to 6 bases and at J to 9 bases, leaving 13 bases not matched to a gene. The CDR3 DNA reads as TGTGCCAGCAGGCAAACCGGGACTAGGATCGCTGAGCAGTTCTTC. It translates to CASRQTGTRIAEQFF.

This chain connects TRBV19 to TRBJ2-2; D possibly matches TRBD1 or TRBD2 (5 bases each). The germline V and J ends were trimmed by 6 bases and 9 bases, with 20 bases remaining between them. This CDR3 has 15 residues. CDR1 is LNHDA and CDR2 is SQIVND in the germline V gene (reference sequence). For the CDR3, the DNA is TGTGCCAGTAGCCCCCAGGGACGCCACGGCAGGGAGCTGTTTTTT. It specifies CASSPQGRHGRELFF.

The CDR3 loop reads CASSQRGGWYEQYF. The CDR3, as DNA: TGTGCCAGCAGCCAACGAGGGGGCTGGTACGAGCAGTACTTC. The chain uses TRBV4-2 and TRBJ2-7, with TRBD1 matching 7 bases. Germline lookup yields CDR1 LGHNA and CDR2 YNFKEQ. The ends lost 2 bases at V and 4 bases at J; junction bases unmatched: 5. This CDR3 is 14 amino acids long.